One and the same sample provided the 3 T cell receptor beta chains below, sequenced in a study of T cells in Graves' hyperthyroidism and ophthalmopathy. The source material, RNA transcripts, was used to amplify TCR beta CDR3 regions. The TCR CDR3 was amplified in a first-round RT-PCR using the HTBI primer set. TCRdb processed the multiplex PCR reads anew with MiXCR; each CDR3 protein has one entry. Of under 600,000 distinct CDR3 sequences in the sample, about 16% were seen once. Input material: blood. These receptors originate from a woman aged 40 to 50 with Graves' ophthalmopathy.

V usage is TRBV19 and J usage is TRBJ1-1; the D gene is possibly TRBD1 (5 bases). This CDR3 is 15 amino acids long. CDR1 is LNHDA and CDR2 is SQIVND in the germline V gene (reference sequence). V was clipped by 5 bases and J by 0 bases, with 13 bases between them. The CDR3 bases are TGTGCCAGTAGTCTTGGAGACAGCCTGAACACTGAAGCTTTCTTT. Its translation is CASSLGDSLNTEAFF.

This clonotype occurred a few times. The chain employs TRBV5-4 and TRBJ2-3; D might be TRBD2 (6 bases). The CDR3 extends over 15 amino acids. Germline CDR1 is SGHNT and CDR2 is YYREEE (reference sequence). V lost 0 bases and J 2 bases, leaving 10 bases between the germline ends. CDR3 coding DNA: TGTGCCAGCAGCTTGGAGGTAGCGGACACAGATACGCAGTATTTT. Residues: CASSLEVADTDTQYF.

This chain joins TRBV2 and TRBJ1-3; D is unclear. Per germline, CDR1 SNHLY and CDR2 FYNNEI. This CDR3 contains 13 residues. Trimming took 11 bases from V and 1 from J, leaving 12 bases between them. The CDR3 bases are TGTGCCGCACTCTCAGATTCTGGAAACACCATATATTTT. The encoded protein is CAALSDSGNTIYF.